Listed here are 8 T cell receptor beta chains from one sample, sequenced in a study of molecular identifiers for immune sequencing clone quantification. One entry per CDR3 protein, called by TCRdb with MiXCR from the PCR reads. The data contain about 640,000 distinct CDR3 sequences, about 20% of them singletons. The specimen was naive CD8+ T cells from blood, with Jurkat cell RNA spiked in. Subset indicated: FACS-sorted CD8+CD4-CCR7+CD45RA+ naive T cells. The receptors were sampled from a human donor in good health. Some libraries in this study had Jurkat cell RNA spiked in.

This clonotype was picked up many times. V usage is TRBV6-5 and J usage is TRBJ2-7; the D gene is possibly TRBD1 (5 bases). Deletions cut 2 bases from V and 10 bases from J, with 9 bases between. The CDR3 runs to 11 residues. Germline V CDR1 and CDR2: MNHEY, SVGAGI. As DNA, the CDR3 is TGTGCCAGCAGTTACGGACAAGAACAGTACTTC. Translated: CASSYGQEQYF.

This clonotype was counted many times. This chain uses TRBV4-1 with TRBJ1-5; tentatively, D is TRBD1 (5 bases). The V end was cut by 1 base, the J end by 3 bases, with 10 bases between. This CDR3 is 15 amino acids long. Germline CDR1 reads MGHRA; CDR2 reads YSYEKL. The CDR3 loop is CASSQVRGSNQPQHF. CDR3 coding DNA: TGCGCCAGCAGCCAAGTCCGGGGGTCCAATCAGCCCCAGCATTTT.

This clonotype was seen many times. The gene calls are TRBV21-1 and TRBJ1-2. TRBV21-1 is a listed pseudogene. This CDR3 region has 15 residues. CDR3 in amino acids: CASSKDGIQSYGYTF. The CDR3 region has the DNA TGTGCCAGCAGCAAAGATGGGATTCAGAGTTATGGCTACACCTTC.

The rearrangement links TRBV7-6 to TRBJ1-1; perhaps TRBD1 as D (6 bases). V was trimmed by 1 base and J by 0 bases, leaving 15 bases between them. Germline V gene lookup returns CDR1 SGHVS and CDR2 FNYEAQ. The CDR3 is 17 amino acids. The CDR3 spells CASSLGGGRGMNTEAFF. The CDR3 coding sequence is TGTGCCAGCAGCTTAGGGGGCGGCAGGGGTATGAACACTGAAGCTTTCTTT. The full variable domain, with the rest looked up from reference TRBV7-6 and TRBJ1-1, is GAGVSQSPRYKVTKRGQDVALRCDPISGHVSLYWYRQALGQGPEFLTYFNYEAQQDKSGLPNDRFSAERPEGSISTLTIQRTEQRDSAMYRCASSLGGGRGMNTEAFFGQGTRLTVV.

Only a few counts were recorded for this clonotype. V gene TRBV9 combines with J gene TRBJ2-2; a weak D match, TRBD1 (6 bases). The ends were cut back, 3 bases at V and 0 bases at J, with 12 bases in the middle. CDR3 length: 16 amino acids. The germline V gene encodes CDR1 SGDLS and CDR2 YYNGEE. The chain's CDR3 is CASSEQGYSNTGELFF. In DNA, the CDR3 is TGTGCCAGCAGCGAACAGGGATACTCGAACACCGGGGAGCTGTTTTTT.

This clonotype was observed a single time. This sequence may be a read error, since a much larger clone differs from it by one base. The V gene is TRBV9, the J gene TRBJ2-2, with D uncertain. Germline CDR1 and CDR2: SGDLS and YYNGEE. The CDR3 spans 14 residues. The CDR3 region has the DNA TGTGCCAGCAGCGTACCAGCGAACACCTGGGAGCTGTTTTTT. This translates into CASSVPANTWELFF.

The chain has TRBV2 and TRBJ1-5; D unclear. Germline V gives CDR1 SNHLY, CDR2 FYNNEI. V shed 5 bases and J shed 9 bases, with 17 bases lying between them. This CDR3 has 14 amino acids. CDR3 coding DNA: TGTGCCAGCAGTCCGGGTGGGTTTTACAGGCCCCAGCATTTT. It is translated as CASSPGGFYRPQHF.

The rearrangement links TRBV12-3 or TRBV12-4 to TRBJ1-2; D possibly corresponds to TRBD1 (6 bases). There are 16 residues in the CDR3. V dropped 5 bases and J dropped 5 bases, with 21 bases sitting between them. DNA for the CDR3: TGTGCCAGCAGTGGGGGTAGAATAGGACAGTCGTATGGCTACACCTTC. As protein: CASSGGRIGQSYGYTF.